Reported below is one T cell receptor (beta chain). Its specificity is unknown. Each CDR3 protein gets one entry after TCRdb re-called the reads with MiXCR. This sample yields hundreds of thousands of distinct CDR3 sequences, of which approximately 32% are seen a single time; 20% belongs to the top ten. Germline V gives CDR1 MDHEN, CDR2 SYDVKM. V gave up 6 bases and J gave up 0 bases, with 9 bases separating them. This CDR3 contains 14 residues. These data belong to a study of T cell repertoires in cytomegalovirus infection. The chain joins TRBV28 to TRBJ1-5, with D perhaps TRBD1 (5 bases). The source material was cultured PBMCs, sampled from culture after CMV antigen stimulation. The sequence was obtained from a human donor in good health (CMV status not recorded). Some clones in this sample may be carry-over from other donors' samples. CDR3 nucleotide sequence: TGTGCCAGCAGCGAGGGGTCTAGCAATCAGCCCCAGCATTTT. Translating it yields CASSEGSSNQPQHF.